The 8 T cell receptor beta chains below come from one sample, sequenced in a study of blood T cell repertoires in COVID-19. Sequenced by immunoSEQ multiplex PCR; TCRdb stores in-frame clones only, minus some. The sample has under 300,000 clones, around 83% seen once. Sequenced input: PBMCs or T cells enriched from blood (not recorded which). The receptor set was obtained from a woman aged 45 to 65 who had been exposed to COVID-19.

The chain combines TRBV9 with TRBJ1-6; no clear D gene. Looked up from germline, CDR1 is SGDLS and CDR2 is YYNGEE. This CDR3 region has 13 residues. V lost 3 bases, J lost 7 bases, and 8 bases lay in between. The DNA of the CDR3 is TGTGCCAGCAGCGCCCTAGTAAATTCACCCCTCCACTTT. It is translated as CASSALVNSPLHF.

This sequence joins TRBV11-2 and TRBJ2-7; 10 nucleotides align to TRBD1. V was pared by 4 bases and J by 2 bases, with 5 bases of the junction left unmatched. Germline CDR1 is SGHAT and CDR2 is FQNNGV. The CDR3 runs 15 residues. The CDR3 loop reads CASSSSGTGAYEQYF. Here the CDR3 DNA reads TGTGCCAGCAGCTCGTCCGGGACAGGGGCCTACGAGCAGTACTTC.

The gene calls are TRBV5-1 and TRBJ1-2, with TRBD1 matching 7 bases. The germline V gene encodes CDR1 SGHRS and CDR2 YFSETQ. Trimming took 3 bases from V and 7 from J; bases not matched to a gene: 12. This CDR3 has 15 amino acids. The CDR3 is CASSSPGGLVGGYTF. CDR3 DNA: TGCGCCAGCAGCTCCCCAGGGGGACTCGTCGGTGGCTACACCTTC.

The V call is TRBV10-2, the J call TRBJ1-1, with unresolved D. Trimming cost V 4 bases and J 7 bases, with 10 bases left between them. The CDR3 covers 12 residues. Looked up from germline, CDR1 is WSHSY and CDR2 is SAAADI. CDR3 residues: CASSVTADEAFF. DNA of the CDR3: TGCGCCAGCAGTGTTACAGCGGATGAAGCTTTCTTT.

The V call is TRBV11-2, the J call TRBJ2-7; TRBD2 aligns across 9 bases. In germline, CDR1 is SGHAT, CDR2 FQNNGV. The CDR3 has 15 amino acids. V was clipped by 5 bases and J by 2 bases; unmatched bases: 7. The CDR3 coding sequence is TGTGCCAGCAGCCCGACTAGCGGCCCTCCCTACGAGCAGTACTTC. It specifies CASSPTSGPPYEQYF.

The J gene is TRBJ1-2, the V gene TRBV10-3; 9 bases are a match to TRBD1. The junction had 4 bases not matched to a gene; V was cut back by 6 bases and J by 8 bases. Germline V gene sequence: CDR1 ENHRY, CDR2 SYGVKD. CDR3 length: 12 amino acids. The CDR3 nucleotides read TGTGCCATCAGCCGGGACAGGGCCGGCTACACCTTC. Its translation is CAISRDRAGYTF.

The V gene is TRBV5-5, the J gene TRBJ1-6; perhaps TRBD1 as D (6 bases). V dropped 0 bases and J dropped 6 bases, with 10 bases sitting between them. The V gene's germline CDR1 is SGHKS and CDR2 YYEKEE (reference sequence). The CDR3 has 15 residues. The CDR3 is CASSLGTGSNSPLHF. DNA for the CDR3: TGTGCCAGCAGCTTGGGAACAGGGTCTAATTCACCCCTCCACTTT.

The chain links TRBV6-6 to TRBJ1-6; 8 bases map to TRBD1. The germline gives CDR1 MNHNY, CDR2 SVGAGI (reference sequence). V was clipped by 5 bases and J by 10 bases; unmatched bases: 7. The CDR3 runs 14 residues. CDR3 loop: CASSPGQGGSPLHF. The CDR3 nucleotides are TGTGCCAGCAGTCCAGGACAGGGAGGCTCACCCCTCCACTTT.